These 7 T cell receptor beta chains share one sample of origin, sequenced in a study of response to subunit inactivated influenza vaccine. TCRdb itself ran the RT-PCR reads through MiXCR, one entry per CDR3 protein. The sample holds around 320,000 distinct CDR3 sequences, over 20% seen once. This specimen consisted of PBMCs from blood, obtained about 19 months after vaccination. These receptors originate from a man aged 50 to 69 who received an inactivated influenza vaccine.

This clonotype was observed a handful of times. J is TRBJ2-1 and V is TRBV6-1; 10 positions match TRBD1. The CDR3 is made up of 14 amino acids. Trimming removed 6 bases from V and 4 bases from J; junction bases left unmatched: 3. CDR1 MNHNS and CDR2 SASEGT come from the germline V gene. The CDR3 DNA reads TGTGCCAGCAGGAGGGGACAGGGGTACAATGAGCAGTTCTTC. It encodes CASRRGQGYNEQFF.

The chain links TRBV6-2 or TRBV6-3 to TRBJ1-1; the D is unclear. Trimming took 2 bases from V and 5 from J, leaving 9 bases between them. The CDR3 sequence is 13 residues long. Germline values: CDR1 MNHEY, CDR2 SVGEGT. The CDR3 DNA sequence: TGTGCCAGCAGTTACCGAGTGGGGACTGAAGCTTTCTTT. Its protein product is CASSYRVGTEAFF.

This chain joins TRBV28 and TRBJ2-3, with 8 bases lining up with TRBD2. CDR1 MDHEN and CDR2 SYDVKM come from the germline V gene. This CDR3 is 15 amino acids long. The junction had 9 bases not matched to a gene; V was cut back by 4 bases and J by 6 bases. As DNA, the CDR3 is TGTGCCAGCAGTTCCCTCCGGGGGGGTAAGGATACGCAGTATTTT. This encodes CASSSLRGGKDTQYF.

The V gene is TRBV11-3, the J gene TRBJ1-2; TRBD1 aligns across 11 bases. CDR3 length equals 16 residues. Trimming took 2 bases from V and 6 from J; bases not matched to a gene: 8. CDR1 is SGHNT, CDR2 YENEEA, per germline. The CDR3 is CASSLPARDRGDGYTF. The CDR3, as DNA: TGTGCCAGCAGCTTACCCGCCCGGGACAGGGGGGATGGCTACACCTTC.

The table lists this clonotype with a few counts. The chain employs TRBV3-1 and TRBJ2-3; TRBD2 aligns across 8 bases. Unmatched junction bases numbered 10, after V lost 0 bases and J lost 5 bases. The germline V gene has CDR1 LGHDT and CDR2 YNNKEL (reference sequence). The CDR3 consists of 17 residues. In DNA form, the CDR3 reads TGTGCCAGCAGCCAAGATCTGGTAGCGGGGCTGGTAGATACGCAGTATTTT. It translates to CASSQDLVAGLVDTQYF.

The genes are TRBV29-1 and TRBJ1-2, with 7 bases lining up with TRBD1. This CDR3 has 12 amino acids. The germline gives CDR1 SQVTM, CDR2 ANQGSEA. Losses at the gene ends were 6 bases for V and 5 bases for J; bases not matched to a gene: 6. The CDR3 DNA sequence: TGCAGCGTGCCCGACAGGGTATATGGCTACACCTTC. Translating gives CSVPDRVYGYTF.

This chain links TRBV4-1 with TRBJ1-1; weak D call: TRBD1 (5 bases). Germline lookup yields CDR1 MGHRA and CDR2 YSYEKL. This CDR3 spans 13 amino acids. Trimming cost V 1 base and J 5 bases, with 8 bases left between them. The CDR3 is CASSQARGTEAFF. As DNA, the CDR3 is TGCGCCAGCAGCCAAGCGAGGGGAACTGAAGCTTTCTTT.